One TCR beta chain is described in this entry. In the study's own analysis: From reference gene primer amplification, estimates of nucleated cell counts were derived. Assay used: immunoSEQ multiplex PCR; TCRdb lists only in-frame clones, some missing. D and trimming come from the DNA, and the V and J calls and clone size come from that table. This table has over 130,000 clones, roughly 80% appearing once. This sample is drawn from a study of blood T cell repertoires in COVID-19. Study in general: The cDNA or gDNA used as material had been derived from T cells, B-cell-depleted T cells, or PBMCs.

Germline-derived CDR1 and CDR2 are LGHDT and YNNKEL (reference sequence). The CDR3 length is 19 residues. V lost 0 bases, J lost 4 bases, and 21 bases lay in between. This chain uses TRBV3-1 (or the pseudogene TRBV3-2) with TRBJ2-2; D ambiguous. The sequencing sample was made of peripheral blood. The receptor comes from a woman aged 55-75 years with acute or convalescent COVID-19. The CDR3: CASSQESWRGSTLTGELFF. DNA of the CDR3: TGTGCCAGCAGCCAAGAAAGTTGGCGCGGTTCAACGCTCACCGGGGAGCTGTTTTTT.